Listed below are T cell receptor beta chains from one sample, sequenced in a study of T cell responses to AZD1222 COVID-19 vaccine. Method: immunoSEQ multiplex PCR; TCRdb's copy keeps in-frame clones and lacks some. The data show 80,000 to 100,000 clones, with 80% to 90% seen just once and around 10% held by the top ten. The sequencing used peripheral blood, collected 28 days after the second AZD1222 dose. The receptor source for this set is an adult who received the AZD1222 COVID-19 vaccine. Both conserved end residues are part of each CDR3. Fields, in order: clone size, D gene, V gene, J gene, CDR3 DNA, CDR3 protein. The D gene is left open where the match is weak. Size is omitted from some rows. Given values are once, few, many or a class for expanded clones.

size: NA
D: NA
V: TRBV27
J: TRBJ2-1
DNA: TGTGCCAGCAGTATCCCGGGTGGGGCCCCCTATGAGCAGTTCTTC
CDR3: CASSIPGGAPYEQFF

size: NA
D: TRBD1
V: TRBV5-1
J: TRBJ1-5
DNA: TGCGCCAGCAGCTTAGAACAGGGGCAGCCCCAGCATTTT
CDR3: CASSLEQGQPQHF

size: NA
D: NA
V: TRBV5-6
J: TRBJ1-2
DNA: TGTGCCAGCAGCTTGGAACAGCGTTACTTCTATGGCTACACCTTC
CDR3: CASSLEQRYFYGYTF

size: few
D: NA
V: TRBV4-3
J: TRBJ2-1
DNA: TGCGCCAGCAGCCAAGATCTAACGGATTACTCCTACAATGAGCAGTTCTTC
CDR3: CASSQDLTDYSYNEQFF

size: NA
D: NA
V: TRBV5-5
J: TRBJ2-3
DNA: TGTGCCAGCAGCTTTCCCCGCTGCAATACGCAGTATTTT
CDR3: CASSFPRCNTQYF

size: NA
D: NA
V: TRBV4-3
J: TRBJ1-2
DNA: TGCGCCAGCAGCCAAGATGTATCGCAGCTCTATGGCTACACCTTC
CDR3: CASSQDVSQLYGYTF

size: few
D: NA
V: TRBV6-4
J: TRBJ1-5
DNA: TGTGCCAGCAGCCTAGGTTTAGGGGTGCGGCAGCCCCAGCATTTT
CDR3: CASSLGLGVRQPQHF

size: NA
D: NA
V: TRBV6-5
J: TRBJ2-7
DNA: TGTGCCAGCAGTTCGCTTGAGGGGGGGTGGTCCTACGAGCAGTACTTC
CDR3: CASSSLEGGWSYEQYF

size: NA
D: TRBD2
V: TRBV7-6
J: TRBJ2-1
DNA: TGTGCCAGCAGCTTAGTTGACGGGGGGGCAGTCAATGAGCAGTTCTTC
CDR3: CASSLVDGGAVNEQFF

size: few
D: NA
V: TRBV7-6
J: TRBJ2-7
DNA: TGTGCCAGCAGCTTAGCTTTCGGGCAGGGGAACGAGCAGTACTTC
CDR3: CASSLAFGQGNEQYF

size: NA
D: TRBD1
V: TRBV3-1/TRBV3-2
J: TRBJ1-2
DNA: TGTGCCAGCAGCCAAGTCCCCACAGGGGATGGCTACACCTTC
CDR3: CASSQVPTGDGYTF

size: NA
D: TRBD2
V: TRBV9
J: TRBJ2-1
DNA: TGTGCCAGCAGCGTAGGTCCACTAGCGGGAGTCAATGAGCAGTTCTTC
CDR3: CASSVGPLAGVNEQFF

size: NA
D: NA
V: TRBV10-3
J: TRBJ2-3
DNA: TGTGCCATCAGTCAGGGCGGCCTCGTAGTCGGCACAGATACGCAGTATTTT
CDR3: CAISQGGLVVGTDTQYF

size: many
D: NA
V: TRBV12-3/TRBV12-4
J: TRBJ2-7
DNA: TGTGCCAGCAGTTATGACAGCGGCCACGAGCAGTACTTC
CDR3: CASSYDSGHEQYF

size: once
D: NA
V: TRBV10-2
J: TRBJ1-3
DNA: TGCGCCAGCCAGGGCGAGAGCTCTGGAAACACCATATATTTT
CDR3: CASQGESSGNTIYF

size: few
D: NA
V: TRBV9
J: TRBJ1-4
DNA: TGTGCCAGCAATAGGGGGAATGAAAAACTGTTTTTT
CDR3: CASNRGNEKLFF

size: NA
D: NA
V: TRBV11-1
J: TRBJ2-7
DNA: TGTGCCAGCAGCTCGGGCGGCATTCATAACGAGCAGTACTTC
CDR3: CASSSGGIHNEQYF

size: NA
D: TRBD2
V: TRBV7-3
J: TRBJ2-1
DNA: TGTGCCAGCAGCTTAGGGACTAGGACCTCCTACAATGAGCAGTTCTTC
CDR3: CASSLGTRTSYNEQFF

size: few
D: TRBD1
V: TRBV27
J: TRBJ1-2
DNA: TGTGCCAGCACCCGGGCGGGACAGGGGGTTGGCTATGGCTACACCTTC
CDR3: CASTRAGQGVGYGYTF

size: NA
D: NA
V: TRBV6-1
J: TRBJ1-1
DNA: TGTGCCAGCAGTGATCCCGGGGGAAACACTGAGGCTTTCTTT
CDR3: CASSDPGGNTEAFF

size: NA
D: NA
V: TRBV9
J: TRBJ2-2
DNA: TGTGCCAGCAGCGACAGGGTGACGGCCACCGGGGAGCTGTTTTTT
CDR3: CASSDRVTATGELFF

size: NA
D: TRBD1
V: TRBV3-1/TRBV3-2
J: TRBJ1-2
DNA: TGTGCCAGCAGCCTCTGGACAGGGAATACGGGCGGCTACACCTTC
CDR3: CASSLWTGNTGGYTF

size: NA
D: NA
V: TRBV9
J: TRBJ2-3
DNA: TGTGCCAGCCCCCGTCTCAGCACTATTTGGGACACCGGATCAGATACGCAGTATTTT
CDR3: CASPRLSTIWDTGSDTQYF

size: NA
D: NA
V: TRBV11-3
J: TRBJ2-3
DNA: TGTGCCAGCAGCTTAGGAGAGGGGGGCACAGATACGCAGTATTTT
CDR3: CASSLGEGGTDTQYF

size: NA
D: NA
V: TRBV12-5
J: TRBJ2-6
DNA: TGTGCTAGTGGTTTGTCGTCTGGGGCCAACGTCCTGACTTTC
CDR3: CASGLSSGANVLTF

size: NA
D: NA
V: TRBV2
J: TRBJ1-2
DNA: TGTGCCAGCAGTACCAGGGTTTCCAATGGCTACACCTTC
CDR3: CASSTRVSNGYTF

size: NA
D: TRBD1
V: TRBV9
J: TRBJ2-2
DNA: TGTGCCAGCAGCGCCCGGACAGGGGGCGGGGAGCTGTTTTTT
CDR3: CASSARTGGGELFF

size: NA
D: TRBD1
V: TRBV6-2/TRBV6-3
J: TRBJ2-5
DNA: TGTGCCAGCAGCCTCCGACAGGGATCAGAGACCCAGTACTTC
CDR3: CASSLRQGSETQYF

size: NA
D: NA
V: TRBV6-5
J: TRBJ1-3
DNA: TGTGCCAGCAGTAGAACAGGGCCGGCTGGAAACACCATATATTTT
CDR3: CASSRTGPAGNTIYF

size: NA
D: NA
V: TRBV19
J: TRBJ1-1
DNA: TGTGCCAGTAGCAGGGACATTTCTGAAGCTTTCTTT
CDR3: CASSRDISEAFF

size: once
D: TRBD1
V: TRBV7-2
J: TRBJ2-7
DNA: TGTGCCAGCAGCTTCGGACAGGGGGCCGAGCAGTACTTC
CDR3: CASSFGQGAEQYF

size: few
D: TRBD2
V: TRBV4-2
J: TRBJ2-3
DNA: TGTGCCAGCAGCCAAGATCGGACTAGTCAGGCGCAGTATTTT
CDR3: CASSQDRTSQAQYF

size: NA
D: NA
V: TRBV4-3
J: TRBJ1-2
DNA: TGCGCCAGCAGCCAAGTAGGCGCCTTTGGCTACACCTTC
CDR3: CASSQVGAFGYTF

size: NA
D: NA
V: TRBV19
J: TRBJ1-5
DNA: TGTGCCAGTAGTAGTCTAAAAGATTTGGGGTCCGGTCGCGGCAATCAGCCCCAGCATTTT
CDR3: CASSSLKDLGSGRGNQPQHF

size: few
D: NA
V: TRBV11-2
J: TRBJ2-3
DNA: TGTGCCAGCAGCTTAGATAGGGACACCACAGATACGCAGTATTTT
CDR3: CASSLDRDTTDTQYF

size: NA
D: NA
V: TRBV11-3
J: TRBJ1-4
DNA: TGTGCCAGCAGCTTATCGATGGAAGGCGAAAAACTGTTTTTT
CDR3: CASSLSMEGEKLFF

size: NA
D: NA
V: TRBV12-3/TRBV12-4
J: TRBJ1-2
DNA: TGTGCCAGCAGCTGGGACGTTTTCTATGGCTACACCTTC
CDR3: CASSWDVFYGYTF

size: NA
D: TRBD2
V: TRBV25-1
J: TRBJ2-1
DNA: TGTGCCAGCAGTCACCCGGGGGGGCTACTCCAGTTCTTC
CDR3: CASSHPGGLLQFF

size: NA
D: NA
V: TRBV10-3
J: TRBJ1-6
DNA: TGTGCCATCAGTGTGGGACGATCGAATCATTCACCCCTCCACTTT
CDR3: CAISVGRSNHSPLHF

size: few
D: NA
V: TRBV5-1
J: TRBJ1-1
DNA: TGCGCCAGCAGCCCCGGGGCGGGGCAATTGGGCGAAGCTTTCTTT
CDR3: CASSPGAGQLGEAFF

size: few
D: NA
V: TRBV9
J: TRBJ1-1
DNA: TGTGCCAGCAGTGCATCCTCTGAGGCTGAAGCTTTCTTT
CDR3: CASSASSEAEAFF

size: few
D: TRBD1
V: TRBV6-5
J: TRBJ1-5
DNA: TGTGCCAGCAGCGACAGGGGAGGGAGCAATCAGCCCCAGCATTTT
CDR3: CASSDRGGSNQPQHF

size: NA
D: NA
V: TRBV19
J: TRBJ2-1
DNA: TGTGCCAGTAGTATACTTCCGGGAAGCAACAATGAGCAGTTCTTC
CDR3: CASSILPGSNNEQFF

size: NA
D: TRBD1
V: TRBV4-3
J: TRBJ1-2
DNA: TGCGCCAGCAGCGAACAGGGGGTGGCTGGCTACACCTTC
CDR3: CASSEQGVAGYTF

size: few
D: NA
V: TRBV24-1
J: TRBJ1-2
DNA: TGTGCCACCTCACCTACAGGAAGTCTTAACTATGGCTACACCTTC
CDR3: CATSPTGSLNYGYTF

size: NA
D: TRBD2
V: TRBV15
J: TRBJ2-1
DNA: TGTGCCACCAGCAGAGATCGGGGCGGGAGCTCCTACAATGAGCAGTTCTTC
CDR3: CATSRDRGGSSYNEQFF

size: few
D: NA
V: TRBV24-1
J: TRBJ1-5
DNA: TGTGCCACCAGTGATTTTACGAGTCAGCCCCAGCATTTT
CDR3: CATSDFTSQPQHF

size: few
D: NA
V: TRBV11-3
J: TRBJ1-5
DNA: TGTGCCGAGGGTAGGGGTGGGAGCAATCAGCCCCAGCATTTT
CDR3: CAEGRGGSNQPQHF

size: once
D: NA
V: TRBV19
J: TRBJ1-5
DNA: TGTGCCAGTAGTATCATTGGTTACAATCAGCCCCAGCATTTT
CDR3: CASSIIGYNQPQHF

size: NA
D: NA
V: TRBV2
J: TRBJ1-6
DNA: TGTGCCAGCAGTTACCTACGAAGCTCCTATAATTCACCCCTCCACTTT
CDR3: CASSYLRSSYNSPLHF

size: NA
D: TRBD2
V: TRBV5-6
J: TRBJ2-7
DNA: TGTGCCAGCAGCCATAGCGGGGGCAGCTCCTACGAGCAGTACTTC
CDR3: CASSHSGGSSYEQYF

size: NA
D: NA
V: TRBV7-9
J: TRBJ2-3
DNA: TGTGCCAGCAGCCTACAGAGCACAGATACGCAGTATTTT
CDR3: CASSLQSTDTQYF

size: NA
D: NA
V: TRBV7-2
J: TRBJ2-1
DNA: TGTGCCAGCAGCTTAGTCGGGACCGGAACCAATGAGCAGTTCTTC
CDR3: CASSLVGTGTNEQFF

size: few
D: NA
V: TRBV19
J: TRBJ2-6
DNA: TGTGCCAGTAGTATAGTCCCACTTCTCGCCCTGGGCGACTCTGGGGCCAACGTCCTGACTTTC
CDR3: CASSIVPLLALGDSGANVLTF

size: NA
D: NA
V: TRBV28
J: TRBJ1-1
DNA: TGTGCCAGCAGTTTAAGGGCTGGTAACACTGAAGCTTTCTTT
CDR3: CASSLRAGNTEAFF

size: NA
D: NA
V: TRBV9
J: TRBJ2-2
DNA: TGTGCCAGCAGCGTAGAGTACCGGAGCGGGGAGCTGTTTTTT
CDR3: CASSVEYRSGELFF

size: NA
D: NA
V: TRBV29-1
J: TRBJ1-5
DNA: TGCAGCGTTGCCAGTGGTTCCGGAGAGCCCCAGCATTTT
CDR3: CSVASGSGEPQHF

size: NA
D: NA
V: TRBV3-1/TRBV3-2
J: TRBJ1-1
DNA: TGTGCCAGCAGCCATCACGGGGTGAACACTGAAGCTTTCTTT
CDR3: CASSHHGVNTEAFF